The clone carrying this T cell receptor (gamma chain) is deemed medium-sized. Its antigen remains unknown. Sequencing used genomic DNA taken from PBMCs of patients and controls. The data are from a study of gamma delta lymphoproliferative disorders and STAT genes. Study-wide context: The EuroClonality-NGS protocol was used to prepare delta libraries. The study, taken as a whole, reports: Delta repertoires did not separate groups, but patient gamma repertoires clustered apart.

The CDR3 sequence is 14 residues long. The V and J ends lost 5 bases and 0 bases, in that order; junction bases with no gene match: 7. CDR1 and CDR2 (germline): EGSTGY, YDSYTSSV. TCRdb reprocessed the multiplex PCR reads using CATT. The table includes about 780 gamma-chain clones, 9% to 15% detected once. The sample comprised blood. This clonotype was obtained from a human donor in good health. The chain employs TRGV4 and TRGJ1 or TRGJ2. TCRdb offers no J gene call, so here the DNA was matched to germline to obtain one. DNA for the CDR3: TGTGCCACCTGGGCCGGATCGAATTATTATAAGAAACTCTTT. Its translation: CATWAGSNYYKKLF.